This T cell receptor beta chain was recorded in a study of T cell responses to AZD1222 COVID-19 vaccine. Study-wide results and caveats: The breadth and depth of Spike-specific TCRs increased once two AZD1222 doses had been given.

TCRdb keeps only in-frame clones here, not all; method: immunoSEQ multiplex PCR. The sample has 150,000 to 200,000 clones; 80% to 90% are singletons. The CDR3 has 13 residues. Germline CDR1 is MNHEY and CDR2 is SMNVEV (reference sequence). The V end lost 2 bases, the J end lost 3 bases, and 7 bases lay between the germline ends. Concerning this clone itself: Its target is not known.

The specimen was peripheral blood, collected on day 0 of MenACWY control vaccination. This sequence was found in an adult in good health. The J gene is TRBJ1-1, the V gene TRBV27; D ambiguous. CDR3 DNA sequence: TGTGCCAGCAGTTTAGGGGTGGACACTGAAGCTTTCTTT. This encodes CASSLGVDTEAFF.